This T cell receptor beta chain is from a study of glioma-infiltrating T cells. The overall study: Before surgery, glioma patients received dexamethasone for at most six days. Study outcomes and limitations: Non-neoplastic patients had below-expected tissue-blood divergence, while all gliomas exceeded expectation.

TCR alpha and beta CDR3 regions were amplified from RNA using iRepertoire nested multiplex PCR. One entry per CDR3 protein, called by TCRdb with MiXCR from the multiplex PCR reads. The sample contains about 400,000 distinct CDR3 sequences, roughly two fifths of which appear only once. The CDR3 sequence is 15 residues long. The germline V gene has CDR1 WSHSY and CDR2 SAAADI. A remark on this clonotype: Its antigen is unknown. A read error may be the cause here, since a much bigger clone is one base away.

V gene TRBV10-2 combines with J gene TRBJ2-7; possibly TRBD2 for D (6 bases). The clonotype was recovered from a human donor with low-grade glioma or glioblastoma, undergoing nonglioma brain surgery, or in good health (not recorded which). Sequencing was done on a sample of glioma tissue, nonneoplastic brain tissue, or PBMCs (not recorded which). CDR3 nucleotide sequence: TGTGCCAGCTCGCCTGGGGGGACGGTCTCCTACGGGCAGTACTTC. Its protein is CASSPGGTVSYGQYF.